This TCR beta chain is drawn from a study of blood T cell repertoires in COVID-19. Study-wide context: Sample material is recorded as cDNA or gDNA derived from T cells, B-cell-depleted T cells, or PBMCs.

The CDR3 has 14 residues. V lost 3 bases to trimming and J lost 6 bases; unmatched junction nucleotides: 6. Germline V gives CDR1 MNHEY, CDR2 SMNVEV (reference sequence). Assay used: immunoSEQ multiplex PCR; TCRdb lists only in-frame clones, some missing. The sample records a few hundred thousand clones, just over 85% being singletons. This sequence was found in a man aged 30 to 45 who had recovered from COVID-19. The chain links TRBV27 to TRBJ2-7; 9 bases agree with TRBD2. The specimen sequenced was PBMCs or T cells enriched from blood (not recorded which). CDR3 region: CASSFVAGELEQYF. The CDR3 DNA follows: TGTGCCAGCAGTTTCGTAGCGGGAGAACTCGAGCAGTACTTC.